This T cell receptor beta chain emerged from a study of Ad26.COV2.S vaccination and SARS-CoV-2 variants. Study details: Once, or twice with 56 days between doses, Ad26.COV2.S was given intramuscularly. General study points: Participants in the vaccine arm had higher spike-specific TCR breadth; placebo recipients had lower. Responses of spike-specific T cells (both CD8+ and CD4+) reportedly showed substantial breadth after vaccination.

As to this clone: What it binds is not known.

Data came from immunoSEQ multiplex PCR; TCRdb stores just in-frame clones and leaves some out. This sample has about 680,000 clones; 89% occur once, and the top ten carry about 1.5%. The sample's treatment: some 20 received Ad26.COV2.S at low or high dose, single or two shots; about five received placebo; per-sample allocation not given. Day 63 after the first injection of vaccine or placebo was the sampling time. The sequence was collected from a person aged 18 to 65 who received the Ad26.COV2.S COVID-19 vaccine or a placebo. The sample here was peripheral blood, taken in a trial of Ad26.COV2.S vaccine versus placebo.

CDR3 sequence: CASSLDNGGLAAKNIQYF. CDR3 coding DNA: TGTGCCAGCAGCTTAGACAACGGGGGACTAGCGGCCAAAAACATTCAGTACTTC. This chain joins TRBV7-2 and TRBJ2-4; 10 bases align to TRBD2. The J segment lost 1 base and the V segment lost 1 base, leaving 7 bases of the junction unmatched. Germline V gene sequence: CDR1 SGHTA, CDR2 FQGNSA. CDR3 length: 18 residues. The full variable domain, its missing parts supplied by reference TRBV7-2 and TRBJ2-4, is GAGVSQSPSNKVTEKGKDVELRCDPISGHTALYWYRQSLGQGLEFLIYFQGNSAPDKSGLPSDRFSAERTGGSVSTLTIQRTQQEDSAVYLCASSLDNGGLAAKNIQYFGAGTRLSVL.